A single sample is the source of the 28 T cell receptor beta chains below, sequenced in a study of T cell responses to AZD1222 COVID-19 vaccine (dated by TCRdb to the early 2020s). The intended sense of this specimen's time point label: baseline before first vaccination. The library relied on the immunoSEQ multiplex PCR assay. The table comes from immuneACCESS by way of TCRdb, which keeps in-frame sequences with V and J called. Part of the clones is missing from these tables; in studies checked, under half for an unresolved V gene and the rest for unknown reasons. In all, the sample holds 100,000 to 150,000 clones, and under 90% of those were seen once. The top ten clonotypes cover approximately 20% of the sample. Specimen: peripheral blood, collected on day 0 of AZD1222 vaccination. All receptors derive from an adult in good health.

The rearrangement links TRBV6-2 or TRBV6-3 to TRBJ2-7; D unclear. Germline V gene lookup returns CDR1 MNHEY and CDR2 SVGEGT. Between the trimmed V and J ends, which lost 2 bases and 2 bases, there was a span of 7 bases. This CDR3 is 13 amino acids long. CDR3: CASSYRETYEQYF. As DNA, the CDR3 is TGTGCCAGCAGTTACAGGGAAACCTACGAGCAGTACTTC.

The genes are TRBV20-1 and TRBJ2-7, with D possibly TRBD1 on 5 matching bases. Germline V CDR1 and CDR2: DFQATT, SNEGSKA (reference sequence). V was trimmed by 3 bases and J by 6 bases, leaving 15 bases between them. CDR3 length: 13 residues. The CDR3 region is CSASTGSLSEQYF. Here the CDR3 DNA reads TGCAGTGCTAGTACAGGTAGTCTAAGCGAGCAGTACTTC.

This clone was recorded a few times. The chain employs TRBV7-2 and TRBJ1-2; a possible D gene is TRBD1 (5 bases). The CDR3 length is 13 residues. V was clipped by 2 bases and J by 3 bases, with 7 bases between them. The germline gives CDR1 SGHTA, CDR2 FQGNSA. CDR3 region: CASSLQQDYGYTF. CDR3 sequence (DNA): TGTGCCAGCAGCTTACAACAGGACTATGGCTACACCTTC.

The chain carries TRBV29-1 and TRBJ1-1; no definite D call. The germline CDR1 and CDR2 sequences are SQVTM and ANQGSEA. V dropped 7 bases and J dropped 0 bases, with 12 bases sitting between them. The CDR3 extends over 13 amino acids. The CDR3 spells CSGCQTMNTEAFF. DNA of the CDR3: TGCAGCGGGTGTCAGACCATGAACACTGAAGCTTTCTTT.

The gene calls are TRBV6-5 and TRBJ1-4, with TRBD1 matching 8 bases. Germline-derived CDR1 and CDR2 are MNHEY and SVGAGI. The CDR3 is made up of 14 amino acids. Trimming cost V 6 bases and J 5 bases; bases outside gene matches: 5. The chain's CDR3 is CASSQGAQNEKLFF. DNA of the CDR3: TGTGCCAGCAGCCAGGGGGCCCAGAATGAAAAACTGTTTTTT.

This clone was seen only once. The CDR3 spells CASTPRTSGGRVNTDTQYF. The DNA for the CDR3 is TGTGCCAGCACCCCTAGGACTAGCGGGGGGCGAGTTAACACAGATACGCAGTATTTT. The gene calls are TRBV28 and TRBJ2-3; TRBD2 matches at 14 bases. This CDR3 spans 19 amino acids. Germline loops: CDR1 MDHEN, CDR2 SYDVKM. V lost 7 bases and J lost 2; bases outside the gene matches: 14.

This clone appeared a single time. V usage is TRBV28 and J usage is TRBJ2-7; TRBD1 matches at 9 bases. This CDR3 has 14 amino acids. The V gene end was trimmed by 6 bases and the J gene end by 0 bases; junction bases not matched to a gene: 3. Germline V CDR1 and CDR2: MDHEN, SYDVKM. CDR3 bases: TGTGCCAGCAGGGGGACAGGGCTCTCCTACGAGCAGTACTTC. Its translation is CASRGTGLSYEQYF.

The V gene is TRBV5-1, the J gene TRBJ1-2, with D uncertain. The CDR3 sequence is 14 residues long. Germline V CDR1 and CDR2: SGHRS, YFSETQ. Trimming took 7 bases from V and 0 from J, leaving 13 bases between them. CDR3 loop: CASSPEGTNYGYTF. The CDR3 bases are TGCGCCAGCTCCCCGGAAGGGACTAACTATGGCTACACCTTC.

The V and J genes are TRBV28 and TRBJ2-3; 9 bases are shared with TRBD2. V shed 7 bases and J 4 bases; nucleotides not matched to a gene: 12. The CDR3 runs 16 residues. The germline gives CDR1 MDHEN, CDR2 SYDVKM. The CDR3, as DNA: TGTGCCAGCAACACGGGGGGGTGGACTAGCGCAGATACGCAGTATTTT. This encodes CASNTGGWTSADTQYF. The whole variable domain, filled in from reference TRBV28 and TRBJ2-3, reads DVKVTQSSRYLVKRTGEKVFLECVQDMDHENMFWYRQDPGLGLRLIYFSYDVKMKEKGDIPEGYSVSREKKERFSLILESASTNQTSMYLCASNTGGWTSADTQYFGPGTRLTVL.

In this sample, this clone turned up once. V gene TRBV28 combines with J gene TRBJ1-1; no clear D gene. The germline V and J ends were trimmed by 2 bases and 6 bases, with 10 bases remaining between them. This CDR3 is 13 amino acids long. Germline values: CDR1 MDHEN, CDR2 SYDVKM. The CDR3 nucleotides are TGTGCCAGCAGTTTAGAGGGAGATCCTGAAGCTTTCTTT. It is translated as CASSLEGDPEAFF.

The chain uses TRBV3-1 (or the pseudogene TRBV3-2) and TRBJ2-3, with 10 bases identical to TRBD1. Germline CDR1 and CDR2: LGHDT and YNNKEL (reference sequence). The CDR3 contains 15 residues. V gave up 4 bases and J gave up 5 bases; unmatched junction bases: 6. The CDR3 here is CASSLPGQGKDTQYF. CDR3 nucleotides: TGTGCCAGCAGCCTACCGGGACAGGGGAAAGATACGCAGTATTTT.

This rearrangement joins TRBV7-2 to TRBJ2-1; maybe TRBD1 (5 bases). The CDR3 is made up of 13 amino acids. Germline V CDR1 and CDR2: SGHTA, FQGNSA. V was cut by 2 bases and J by 10 bases, with 12 bases left in between. As DNA, the CDR3 is TGTGCCAGCAGCTTACCCCAGGGTGGGGAGCAGTTCTTC. It codes for CASSLPQGGEQFF.

This clone was counted only a few times. The chain has TRBV7-9 and TRBJ2-2, with TRBD1 as a possible D gene (6 bases). Trimming stripped 5 bases from V and 2 bases from J, with 12 bases between. This CDR3 spans 15 amino acids. CDR1 is SEHNR, CDR2 FQNEAQ, per germline (reference sequence). CDR3 protein: CASSPRGINTGELFF. The CDR3 nucleotides are TGTGCCAGCAGCCCGAGGGGGATCAACACCGGGGAGCTGTTTTTT.

This chain links TRBV28 with TRBJ2-3; 7 bases are shared with TRBD2. Germline V gives CDR1 MDHEN, CDR2 SYDVKM. This CDR3 is 15 amino acids long. With 3 bases clipped from V and 2 bases from J, the junction kept 5 bases outside the gene matches. CDR3 coding DNA: TGTGCCAGCAGTTTTCCAGCGGGGCACACAGATACGCAGTATTTT. Protein sequence: CASSFPAGHTDTQYF.

The rearrangement links TRBV5-1 to TRBJ1-5; D is uncertain. From germline, CDR1 is SGHRS and CDR2 YFSETQ. CDR3 length: 13 amino acids. The V gene lost 2 bases and the J gene lost 5 bases, with 8 bases spanning the gap. CDR3 in DNA: TGCGCCAGCAGCTTCTCAGGAGATCAGCCCCAGCATTTT. Translating it yields CASSFSGDQPQHF.

The chain couples TRBV15 to TRBJ1-2; TRBD1 agrees at 7 bases. Germline V CDR1 and CDR2: LNHNV, YYDKDF (reference sequence). The CDR3 spans 15 residues. Trimming cost V 3 bases and J 0 bases; bases outside gene matches: 4. The CDR3 nucleotides are TGTGCCACCAGCAGGACCGGGACAGCTAACTATGGCTACACCTTC. Protein sequence: CATSRTGTANYGYTF.

This clone came up once. J is TRBJ1-2 and V is TRBV28; 7 bases agree with TRBD1. The CDR3 has 14 residues. The junction had 10 bases not matched to a gene; V was cut back by 8 bases and J by 4 bases. Germline-derived CDR1 and CDR2 are MDHEN and SYDVKM. DNA for the CDR3: TGTGCCAGCGCTTTACGGACAGGTCCCTATGGCTACACCTTC. Its protein product is CASALRTGPYGYTF.

The chain uses TRBV7-8 and TRBJ2-1; a possible D gene is TRBD1 (6 bases). The CDR3 totals 14 residues. V was trimmed by 7 bases and J by 8 bases, leaving 18 bases between them. Per germline, CDR1 SGHVS and CDR2 FQNEAQ. This chain's CDR3 is CASTEQGSVDEQFF. The DNA for the CDR3 is TGTGCCAGCACGGAACAGGGTTCTGTGGATGAGCAGTTCTTC.

The chain couples TRBV6-1 to TRBJ2-3, with 7 bases that match TRBD1. CDR1 and CDR2 (germline): MNHNS, SASEGT. The CDR3 has 14 amino acids. V dropped 8 bases and J dropped 1; count of bases not matched to a gene: 6. The CDR3 is CASRAGGGTDTQYF. The CDR3 DNA follows: TGTGCCAGCCGGGCAGGGGGAGGCACAGATACGCAGTATTTT.

The chain is built from TRBV7-9 and TRBJ1-4; D is unresolved. Per the germline V gene, CDR1 is SEHNR and CDR2 is FQNEAQ (reference sequence). This CDR3 comprises 13 residues. The germline V and J ends were trimmed by 4 bases and 4 bases, with 7 bases remaining between them. The CDR3 DNA follows: TGTGCCAGCAGCTCAACTCTTAATGAAAAACTGTTTTTT. It is translated as CASSSTLNEKLFF.

CDR3 in amino acids: CASSPSQRGGRSGELFF. The DNA of the CDR3 is TGTGCCAGCAGCCCCTCCCAGCGGGGGGGCCGGTCCGGGGAGCTGTTTTTT. This sequence joins TRBV3-1 (or the pseudogene TRBV3-2) and TRBJ2-2, with 10 bases that match TRBD2. Germline loops: CDR1 LGHDT, CDR2 YNNKEL (reference sequence). With V trimmed by 4 bases and J by 6 bases, 11 bases remained unmatched. The CDR3 is 17 residues long.

The chain is built from TRBV7-9 and TRBJ1-4, with D perhaps matching TRBD1 (5 bases). V lost 3 bases and J lost 8, with 16 bases in between. The germline gives CDR1 SEHNR, CDR2 FQNEAQ (reference sequence). This CDR3 contains 15 residues. The CDR3: CASSLPGPRGEKLFF. DNA of the CDR3: TGTGCCAGCAGCTTGCCGGGACCTAGGGGCGAAAAACTGTTTTTT. Together with reference TRBV7-9 and TRBJ1-4, the CDR3 gives the full variable domain: DTGVSQNPRHKITKRGQNVTFRCDPISEHNRLYWYRQTLGQGPEFLTYFQNEAQLEKSRLLSDRFSAERPKGSFSTLEIQRTEQGDSAMYLCASSLPGPRGEKLFFGSGTQLSVL.

V is TRBV18 and J is TRBJ1-4; 11 bases line up with TRBD1. The CDR3 runs 16 residues. V shed 3 bases and J 6 bases; nucleotides not matched to a gene: 6. Germline values: CDR1 KGHSH, CDR2 LQKENI. In nucleotides, the CDR3 is TGTGCCAGCTCACCCAAACCGGGACAGGGGGATGAAAAACTGTTTTTT. This sequence encodes CASSPKPGQGDEKLFF. The whole variable domain, remainder taken from reference TRBV18 and TRBJ1-4, is NAGVMQNPRHLVRRRGQEARLRCSPMKGHSHVYWYRQLPEEGLKFMVYLQKENIIDESGMPKERFSAEFPKEGPSILRIQQVVRGDSAAYFCASSPKPGQGDEKLFFGSGTQLSVL.

The chain has TRBV5-1 and TRBJ2-1; 11 bases align to TRBD2. CDR1 SGHRS and CDR2 YFSETQ come from the germline V gene. Losses at the gene ends were 0 bases for V and 9 bases for J; bases not matched to a gene: 8. CDR3 length equals 16 residues. DNA of the CDR3: TGCGCCAGCAGCTTGGATCCGGGACTAGCGGCGAGTGAGCAGTTCTTC. Its translation is CASSLDPGLAASEQFF.

The V gene is TRBV9, the J gene TRBJ2-2; 11 bases align to TRBD2. The V gene end was trimmed by 4 bases and the J gene end by 7 bases; junction bases not matched to a gene: 9. This CDR3 has 16 residues. CDR1 and CDR2 from the germline V gene are SGDLS and YYNGEE. CDR3 region: CASSLHGTSGGGELFF. The CDR3 nucleotides are TGTGCCAGCAGCTTACATGGGACTAGCGGAGGCGGGGAGCTGTTTTTT.

V and J are TRBV15 and TRBJ2-5; D possibly corresponds to TRBD2 (6 bases). V was clipped by 7 bases and J by 4 bases, with 13 bases between them. The CDR3 spans 13 residues. Germline CDR1 is LNHNV and CDR2 is YYDKDF (reference sequence). DNA of the CDR3: TGTGCCACCAAGGTGGGGGGTCGAGAGACCCAGTACTTC. It translates to CATKVGGRETQYF.

CDR3 protein: CASSLGTSYTGELFF. CDR3 coding DNA: TGTGCCAGCAGTTTAGGGACTAGTTACACCGGGGAGCTGTTTTTT. This rearrangement joins TRBV28 to TRBJ2-2; 8 positions match TRBD2. After removal of 2 bases from V and 3 bases from J, the junction contained 2 bases not matched to a gene. In germline, CDR1 is MDHEN, CDR2 SYDVKM. This CDR3 has 15 residues. Filled out from reference TRBV28 and TRBJ2-2, the complete variable domain reads DVKVTQSSRYLVKRTGEKVFLECVQDMDHENMFWYRQDPGLGLRLIYFSYDVKMKEKGDIPEGYSVSREKKERFSLILESASTNQTSMYLCASSLGTSYTGELFFGEGSRLTVL.

This sequence joins TRBV28 and TRBJ1-1; D uncertain. V lost 6 bases to trimming and J lost 8 bases, with 16 bases between them. Germline assignment: CDR1 MDHEN and CDR2 SYDVKM. The CDR3 length is 13 residues. The CDR3 bases are TGTGCCAGCAGCTTAGACCAAGAAAGAGAAGCTTTCTTT. Translation: CASSLDQEREAFF.